This TCR beta chain appears in the sequencing data of a study of blood T cell repertoires in COVID-19. Study in general: COVID-19 samples from acute and convalescent phases originated in the United States, Italy and Spain. T cells, B-cell-depleted T cells, or PBMCs provided the cDNA or gDNA that served as material.

The CDR3 extends over 15 amino acids. The V gene's germline CDR1 is SGDLS and CDR2 YYNGEE. Trimming at V came to 4 bases and at J to 7 bases, leaving 9 bases not matched to a gene. This clone has just a few counts. In the study's own analysis: Cell counts per sample came from amplifying reference gene primers. This table comes from immunoSEQ multiplex PCR, and its TCRdb copy is limited to in-frame clones, with some not included. From that table come the V and J calls and clone size; the DNA was used to work out D and trimming. Among about 140,000 clones listed, 65% to 90% were seen once. The chain carries TRBV9 and TRBJ2-3, with 10 bases identical to TRBD2. This receptor was taken from a man aged 45 to 65 with acute or convalescent COVID-19. Sequences were obtained from peripheral blood. The CDR3 nucleotides are TGTGCCAGCAGCCTGCTAGCGGGGGAGACGTATACGCAGTATTTT. This sequence encodes CASSLLAGETYTQYF.